The 6 T cell receptor beta chains below all came from one sample that was sequenced in a study of T cells in Graves' hyperthyroidism and ophthalmopathy. Amplification yielded TCR beta CDR3 regions, with RNA transcripts as the source. HTBI primers were used for first-round RT-PCR of the TCR CDR3. MiXCR, applied by TCRdb to the multiplex PCR reads, yields one record per CDR3 protein. Of 410,000 or so distinct CDR3 sequences listed, roughly 14% were seen once; the top ten hold around 13%. The source material was blood. All receptors derive from a man aged 18 to 35 with Graves' ophthalmopathy.

The chain joins TRBV10-3 to TRBJ2-5, with unresolved D. The CDR3 length is 11 residues. The V end was cut by 8 bases, the J end by 3 bases, with 7 bases between. The germline gives CDR1 ENHRY, CDR2 SYGVKD. The CDR3 DNA is TGTGCCATCCAGTCGGAAGAGACCCAGTACTTC. It specifies CAIQSEETQYF.

This clonotype was observed many times. This chain connects TRBV5-1 to TRBJ1-1; maybe TRBD1 (5 bases). The CDR3 spans 15 residues. Germline V gene data show CDR1 as SGHRS and CDR2 as YFSETQ. V was shortened by 7 bases and J by 1 base, with 17 bases between the two germline ends. DNA of the CDR3: TGCGCCAGCCGAAAAAGGGACGGGGAGAACACTGAAGCTTTCTTT. Amino acid sequence: CASRKRDGENTEAFF.

This chain uses TRBV9 with TRBJ2-3, with D perhaps TRBD2 (5 bases). Trimming shortened V by 4 bases and J by 5 bases, and 11 bases separated the two germline ends. CDR3 size: 13 residues. Germline V gives CDR1 SGDLS, CDR2 YYNGEE. The CDR3, as DNA: TGTGCCAGCAGCTTCCCACGGGAAGATACGCAGTATTTT. This gives the protein CASSFPREDTQYF.

The table lists this clonotype with many counts. This chain links TRBV5-1 with TRBJ1-5, with TRBD1 matching 8 bases. Germline V gene lookup returns CDR1 SGHRS and CDR2 YFSETQ. The ends lost 0 bases at V and 7 bases at J; junction bases unmatched: 6. The CDR3 totals 15 residues. For the CDR3, the DNA is TGCGCCAGCAGCTTGGGCCAGGGGGCAGGACAGCCCCAGCATTTT. Its translation is CASSLGQGAGQPQHF.

This clonotype occurred many times. This chain links TRBV18 with TRBJ1-6; TRBD1 is a possible D gene (6 bases). V lost 6 bases and J 9 bases, leaving 15 bases between the germline ends. The CDR3 runs to 14 residues. Germline CDR1 reads KGHSH; CDR2 reads LQKENI. The CDR3 protein is CASSKDSSGSPLHF. As DNA, the CDR3 is TGTGCCAGCTCGAAGGACAGCTCAGGTTCACCCCTCCACTTT. Looking up the rest from reference TRBV18 and TRBJ1-6 gives the full variable domain: NAGVMQNPRHLVRRRGQEARLRCSPMKGHSHVYWYRQLPEEGLKFMVYLQKENIIDESGMPKERFSAEFPKEGPSILRIQQVVRGDSAAYFCASSKDSSGSPLHFGNGTRLTVT.

The rearrangement uses TRBV5-1 and TRBJ2-5; 9 bases are a match to TRBD1. CDR1 is SGHRS, CDR2 YFSETQ, per germline. V lost 4 bases and J lost 3; bases outside the gene matches: 10. The CDR3 consists of 16 residues. CDR3 loop: CASSVGGTGQKETQYF. The CDR3 bases are TGCGCCAGCAGCGTAGGCGGGACAGGGCAAAAAGAGACCCAGTACTTC.